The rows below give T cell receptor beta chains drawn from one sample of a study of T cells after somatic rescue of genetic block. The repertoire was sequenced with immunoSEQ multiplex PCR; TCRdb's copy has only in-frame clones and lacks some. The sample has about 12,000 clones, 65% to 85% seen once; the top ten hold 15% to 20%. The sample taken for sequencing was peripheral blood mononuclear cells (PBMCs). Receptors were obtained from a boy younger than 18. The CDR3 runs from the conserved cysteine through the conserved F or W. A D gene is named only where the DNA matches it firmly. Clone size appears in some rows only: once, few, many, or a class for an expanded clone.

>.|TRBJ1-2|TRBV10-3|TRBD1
TGTGCCATCAGTCCGGGACAGGGACGGAACTATGGCTACACCTTC
CAISPGQGRNYGYTF
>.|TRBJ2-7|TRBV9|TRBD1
TGTGCCAGCAGCTCCGGGACAGGGGTCTACGAGCAGTACTTC
CASSSGTGVYEQYF
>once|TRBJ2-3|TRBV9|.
TGTGCCAGCAGCCCAGAGGGAGATACGCAGTATTTT
CASSPEGDTQYF
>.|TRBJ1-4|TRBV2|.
TGTGCCAGCAGTATATCAGGGGTAACTAATGAAAAACTGTTTTTT
CASSISGVTNEKLFF
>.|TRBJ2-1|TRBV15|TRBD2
TGTGCCACCCAGGTCCGAAGCAAGCGGGAGATAAACAATGAGCAGTTCTTC
CATQVRSKREINNEQFF
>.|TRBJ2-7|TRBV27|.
TGTGCCAGCAGTCTTGGGACCCTCGGCCACGAGCAGTACTTC
CASSLGTLGHEQYF
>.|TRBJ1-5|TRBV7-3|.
TGTGCCAGCAGCTCAGACAAGGCGGGACAACCTGGCAATCAGCCCCAGCATTTT
CASSSDKAGQPGNQPQHF
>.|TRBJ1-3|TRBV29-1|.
TGCAGCGTATATCGATTAGAGGGAAGCTCTGGAAACACCATATATTTT
CSVYRLEGSSGNTIYF
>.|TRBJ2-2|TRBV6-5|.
TGTGCCAGCAGTTACCGGGACTTTCCCGGCGGCGGGGAGCTGTTTTTT
CASSYRDFPGGGELFF
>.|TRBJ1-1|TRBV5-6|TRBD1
TGTGCCAGCAGCTTGCGAAAAGGACAGGGGGCGCAAAGGATCTCTGAAGCTTTCTTT
CASSLRKGQGAQRISEAFF